This T cell receptor beta chain was obtained from a study of blood T cell repertoires in COVID-19 (dated by TCRdb to 2020 to 2021). In terms of the full investigation: Samples from collaborators originated in the United States, Italy and Spain and spanned both the acute and convalescent phases of COVID-19. The material from the prospective study consisted of cDNA or gDNA derived from T cells, B-cell-depleted T cells, or PBMCs. Subjects who had been exposed to COVID-19, were actively infected with it, or had recovered from it provided the deeply sampled blood TCRbeta repertoires that made up the dataset. A freely available public database, intended as a resource for researchers studying the immune response to SARS-CoV-2, is where the repertoires were released. Samples were obtained from the ongoing ImmuneRACE study (first 160 participants) and from about 1,300 subjects provided by 6 global collaborators. Nearly every sample came with metadata listing a de-identified subject ID, COVID-19 status, age in years and sex. Where HLA class I and class II types were available, the types were taken from metadata supplied by the sample provider, not from assay-based typing.

As regards this clone: Its target antigen remains unknown. Per-nucleotide qualities are absent, and no much larger clonotype sits a single base away.

At one collaborating source in Seattle, patients were enrolled during active infection and were followed longitudinally through the course of disease. The collaborating institutions used their own protocols to collect whole blood in K2EDTA tubes. Collaborator samples were shipped for TCRbeta analysis as frozen whole blood, isolated PBMCs, or DNA extracted from either sample type. Study-wide conclusions, independent of this receptor: The quantity of clinical and demographic metadata differed by source and by participant and was supplied without curation.

The immunoSEQ Assay, a bias-controlled multiplex PCR, was used to amplify TCRbeta CDR3 regions from genomic DNA. Per the authors' processing: Nucleated cell counts per sample were estimated from amplification of reference gene primers within the assay. To quantify the absolute abundance of each unique TCRbeta CDR3 rearrangement, sequence reads were collapsed and filtered. Productive Simpson clonality was computed per sample as the square root of Simpson's diversity index over productive rearrangements. Drawn from immuneACCESS, this table holds only the in-frame rearrangements with V and J called that TCRdb kept. Clones are partly lost; checked studies trace under half to an unresolved V gene and leave the rest unexplained. The D gene and trimming were derived from the DNA, and the V and J assignments and clone size from that table. In all, the sample holds about 370,000 clones, and 89% of those were seen once. The ten largest account for about 2.9% of the sample.

At the junction V is shortened by 7 bases and J by 6 bases, with 19 bases in between. CDR1 and CDR2 are drawn from the germline V gene: SNHLY, FYNNEI. The cysteine opens and the phenylalanine closes a CDR3 of 15 amino acids. The read is trimmed to its CDR3 DNA, 45 bases read in frame from base 1. The chain was built from TRBV2 and TRBJ1-5, with TRBD1 as a weak D call on 5 bases. Material for sequencing was peripheral blood. This clonotype originated in a woman in her twenties or thirties with COVID-19, enrolled during active disease. Here is the DNA: TGTGCCAGCAAAGATCAGGGCGGTGTAAGTCAGCCCCAGCATTTT. Its product reads: CASKDQGGVSQPQHF. Where the CDR3 stops, the reference TRBV2 and TRBJ1-5 genes take over; the full variable domain is EPEVTQTPSHQVTQMGQEVILRCVPISNHLYFYWYRQILGQKVEFLVSFYNNEISEKSEIFDDQFSVERPDGSNFTLKIRSTKLEDSAMYFCASKDQGGVSQPQHFGDGTRLSIL.